The next 5 T cell receptor beta chains were all read from a single sample in a study of spatial heterogeneity in lung cancer. Time point indicated: sample taken at primary tumor resection. Whole RNA was taken from tumor, nontumor lung or frozen PBMC; it was then sequenced unsorted. TCRdb re-called the 5' RACE reads through MiXCR, storing one row per CDR3 protein. Of more than 9,000 distinct CDR3 sequences detected, roughly 6.4% appear once; the ten largest clones hold 10% to 13%. This specimen was normal lung tissue next to the tumor, taken at surgery. Receptors originate from a male donor with early-stage non-small cell lung cancer.

In this sample, this clonotype turned up many times. The chain joins TRBV19 to TRBJ2-1; 12 nucleotides agree with TRBD2. V lost 4 bases to trimming and J lost 9 bases; unmatched junction nucleotides: 7. This CDR3 has 15 amino acids. Per the germline V gene, CDR1 is LNHDA and CDR2 is SQIVND (reference sequence). This chain's CDR3 is CASSTLAGGRGEQFF. The CDR3 DNA reads as TGTGCCAGTAGTACCCTAGCGGGAGGGCGCGGTGAGCAGTTCTTC.

This clonotype was detected ten times or more. The rearrangement links TRBV9 to TRBJ1-1; D remains ambiguous. The CDR3 contains 16 residues. Trimming took off 0 bases at V and 4 bases at J, with 16 bases between the two ends. Germline CDR1 reads SGDLS; CDR2 reads YYNGEE. The CDR3: CASSVGLTAGGTEAFF. Written as DNA, the CDR3 is TGTGCCAGCAGCGTAGGTCTGACGGCCGGTGGCACTGAAGCTTTCTTT.

This clonotype was seen many times. This chain connects TRBV10-3 to TRBJ2-7; 9 bases are a match to TRBD2. Germline V gene sequence: CDR1 ENHRY, CDR2 SYGVKD. V lost 0 bases, J lost 4 bases, and 1 base stayed unmatched. The CDR3 runs 14 residues. The CDR3 loop is CAISESSGRYEQYF. CDR3 nucleotides: TGTGCCATCAGTGAGTCGAGCGGGAGGTACGAGCAGTACTTC.

The V and J genes are TRBV27 and TRBJ1-2; no reliable D call. Germline-derived CDR1 and CDR2 are MNHEY and SMNVEV (reference sequence). CDR3 length: 13 amino acids. Trimming removed 4 bases from V and 10 bases from J, with 16 bases in between. The CDR3 DNA reads as TGTGCCAGCAGTTCCCACCGGACGGAAATCTACACCTTC. Translated, it gives CASSSHRTEIYTF.

This clonotype was recorded many times. The rearrangement links TRBV7-9 to TRBJ2-7; the D gene is possibly TRBD2 (5 bases). Germline CDR1 is SEHNR and CDR2 is FQNEAQ (reference sequence). The V gene lost 5 bases and the J gene lost 2 bases, with 13 bases spanning the gap. CDR3 length: 14 residues. The CDR3: CASSPQTTPYEQYF. For the CDR3, the DNA is TGTGCCAGCAGCCCCCAGACTACCCCCTACGAGCAGTACTTC.